The 28 T cell receptor beta chains given below trace back to one sample, sequenced in a study of long-term antiretroviral therapy in people with HIV. It was version v3.0 of the immunoSEQ assay that was run at survey level. Clones were sequenced by immunoSEQ multiplex PCR, and TCRdb holds only the in-frame ones, with some missing. The sample holds some 26,000 clones, 82% seen once. The sequencing here drew on unsorted PBMCs, taken 2.9 years after starting antiretroviral therapy. The receptor source for this set is a man aged 45 to 65 with HIV.

The count of this clone is one. The chain carries TRBV27 and TRBJ1-2; maybe TRBD1 (6 bases). CDR3 length equals 14 residues. V was clipped by 3 bases and J by 8 bases, with 16 bases between them. CDR1 is MNHEY and CDR2 is SMNVEV in the germline V gene (reference sequence). The CDR3 reads CASSFMSGGKGYTF. The CDR3, as DNA: TGTGCCAGCAGTTTTATGTCGGGGGGCAAAGGCTACACCTTC.

The J gene is TRBJ2-5, the V gene TRBV4-3; 9 bases align to TRBD2. The CDR3 runs to 14 residues. CDR1 and CDR2 from the germline V gene are LGHNA and YSLEER. V shed 4 bases and J 5 bases; nucleotides not matched to a gene: 5. The CDR3 DNA follows: TGCGCCAGCAGCCCCCGTAGCGGGGGTGAGACCCAGTACTTC. This gives the protein CASSPRSGGETQYF.

V usage is TRBV9 and J usage is TRBJ2-1, with 10 bases matching TRBD2. The CDR3 loop spans 14 amino acids. The germline V gene has CDR1 SGDLS and CDR2 YYNGEE. Trimming cost V 4 bases and J 9 bases; bases outside gene matches: 7. The CDR3 region has the DNA TGTGCCAGCAGCTTCAGCGGGGGGGAAGGTGAGCAGTTCTTC. Protein: CASSFSGGEGEQFF. Full variable domain (remainder filled in from reference TRBV9 and TRBJ2-1): DSGVTQTPKHLITATGQRVTLRCSPRSGDLSVYWYQQSLDQGLQFLIQYYNGEERAKGNILERFSAQQFPDLHSELNLSSLELGDSALYFCASSFSGGEGEQFFGPGTRLTVL.

The genes are TRBV29-1 and TRBJ2-3, with D perhaps TRBD1 or TRBD2 (5 bases each). Germline CDR1 reads SQVTM; CDR2 reads ANQGSEA. Between the trimmed V and J ends, which lost 5 bases and 1 base, there was a span of 7 bases. The length of the CDR3 is 12 residues. The CDR3: CSVRGGTDTQYF. The CDR3 DNA is TGCAGCGTTAGGGGAGGCACAGATACGCAGTATTTT.

V and J are TRBV7-8 and TRBJ1-1; D gene ambiguous. CDR1 and CDR2 from the germline V gene are SGHVS and FQNEAQ. This CDR3 is 13 amino acids long. V gave up 0 bases and J gave up 1 base, with 3 bases separating them. The CDR3 region is CASSLAGNTEAFF. The CDR3 DNA is TGTGCCAGCAGCTTAGCAGGGAACACTGAAGCTTTCTTT.

V and J are TRBV15 and TRBJ1-2; TRBD1 aligns across 7 bases. After removal of 3 bases from V and 2 bases from J, the junction contained 3 bases not matched to a gene. CDR1 LNHNV and CDR2 YYDKDF come from the germline V gene (reference sequence). The CDR3 has 14 amino acids. In DNA, the CDR3 is TGTGCCACCAGCAGCCTGGACAGGAACTATGGCTACACCTTC. It codes for CATSSLDRNYGYTF.

V is TRBV7-2 and J is TRBJ1-4, with D uncertain. The CDR3 extends over 15 amino acids. Germline CDR1 and CDR2: SGHTA and FQGNSA. The V end was cut by 4 bases, the J end by 4 bases, with 13 bases between. This CDR3 is CASSSRPIINEKLFF. CDR3 nucleotide sequence: TGTGCCAGCAGCTCAAGACCTATAATTAATGAAAAACTGTTTTTT.

The gene calls are TRBV4-3 and TRBJ1-1; no firm D call. The CDR3 is 14 amino acids. V lost 0 bases, J lost 6 bases, and 11 bases lay in between. Germline CDR1 and CDR2: LGHNA and YSLEER. DNA for the CDR3: TGCGCCAGCAGCCAAGAGGCCTCGTCGGCTGAAGCTTTCTTT. Its protein is CASSQEASSAEAFF.

The chain uses TRBV7-6 and TRBJ2-5, with TRBD1 matching 7 bases. V lost 2 bases and J lost 7; bases outside the gene matches: 7. The CDR3 loop spans 14 amino acids. The germline CDR1 and CDR2 sequences are SGHVS and FNYEAQ. Written as DNA, the CDR3 is TGTGCCAGCAGCTTATCCCCCCGACAGGGGACCCAGTACTTC. Protein sequence: CASSLSPRQGTQYF.

J is TRBJ2-2 and V is TRBV11-2, with a weak D call TRBD1 (6 bases). Germline V CDR1 and CDR2: SGHAT, FQNNGV. V was trimmed by 5 bases and J by 4 bases, leaving 20 bases between them. The CDR3 has 17 residues. The DNA of the CDR3 is TGTGCCAGCAGCGGGTATGGGGGACACTCCTTCACCGGGGAGCTGTTTTTT. It yields the protein CASSGYGGHSFTGELFF.

This chain connects TRBV6-6 to TRBJ2-2; 8 bases line up with TRBD1. CDR1 and CDR2 (germline): MNHNY, SVGAGI (reference sequence). Unmatched junction bases numbered 7, after V lost 5 bases and J lost 5 bases. There are 15 residues in the CDR3. The CDR3 bases are TGTGCCAGCAGTCCGAGGACAGGGAGGACCGGGGAGCTGTTTTTT. As protein: CASSPRTGRTGELFF.

The chain recombines TRBV5-4 with TRBJ2-1, with D unresolved. V was trimmed by 4 bases and J by 3 bases, leaving 5 bases between them. The V gene's germline CDR1 is SGHNT and CDR2 YYREEE (reference sequence). CDR3 size: 12 residues. CDR3 region: CASSPGYNEQFF. The CDR3 DNA reads TGTGCCAGCAGCCCCGGCTACAATGAGCAGTTCTTC.

CDR3 sequence reads: CATSITPGTGGYTF. CDR3 sequence (DNA): TGTGCCACCTCTATCACTCCGGGAACCGGTGGCTACACCTTC. The chain employs TRBV15 and TRBJ1-2; D is ambiguous. CDR3 length equals 14 residues. With 8 bases removed from V and 7 bases from J, the gap between germline ends came to 20 bases. The germline V gene encodes CDR1 LNHNV and CDR2 YYDKDF (reference sequence).

The V and J genes are TRBV5-8 and TRBJ2-2; 8 nucleotides align to TRBD1. Losses at the gene ends were 0 bases for V and 5 bases for J; bases not matched to a gene: 9. This CDR3 is built from 17 residues. CDR1 and CDR2 from the germline V gene are SGHTS and YDEGEE. The CDR3 DNA follows: TGTGCCAGCAGCTTGGAGCAGGGGGCTCAGGGGACCGGGGAGCTGTTTTTT. It codes for CASSLEQGAQGTGELFF.

The V and J genes are TRBV15 and TRBJ2-2; 7 bases are shared with TRBD1. V lost 0 bases and J lost 8; bases outside the gene matches: 18. Germline V gives CDR1 LNHNV, CDR2 YYDKDF (reference sequence). The CDR3 loop spans 19 amino acids. The CDR3 here is CATSRDPRGRGLPGGELFF. The CDR3 DNA reads TGTGCCACCAGCAGAGATCCCAGGGGCAGGGGGTTACCTGGAGGGGAGCTGTTTTTT.

The CDR3 loop is CASSRGRDRGFTYEQYF. CDR3 in DNA: TGTGCCAGCTCACGGGGACGGGACAGGGGGTTTACCTACGAGCAGTACTTC. V is TRBV18 and J is TRBJ2-7; the match to TRBD1 covers 11 bases. With V trimmed by 4 bases and J by 2 bases, 10 bases remained unmatched. The CDR3 is made up of 17 amino acids. Per germline, CDR1 KGHSH and CDR2 LQKENI.

The V and J genes are TRBV5-4 and TRBJ1-2, with 7 positions matching TRBD1. Germline assignment: CDR1 SGHNT and CDR2 YYREEE (reference sequence). The CDR3 length is 15 residues. J gave up 0 bases and V 4 bases, and 6 bases lay outside the gene matches. DNA of the CDR3: TGTGCCAGCAGCAAGGGACAGATCCCTAACTATGGCTACACCTTC. Its translation is CASSKGQIPNYGYTF.

The chain employs TRBV9 and TRBJ1-1; possible D gene TRBD1, 5 bases. CDR3 size: 15 residues. Germline loops: CDR1 SGDLS, CDR2 YYNGEE. Trimming left V 0 bases short and J 0 bases short, with 9 bases between. CDR3 protein: CASSVVAGLNTEAFF. The CDR3 nucleotides are TGTGCCAGCAGCGTAGTGGCAGGGCTGAACACTGAAGCTTTCTTT. The whole variable domain, remainder taken from reference TRBV9 and TRBJ1-1, is DSGVTQTPKHLITATGQRVTLRCSPRSGDLSVYWYQQSLDQGLQFLIQYYNGEERAKGNILERFSAQQFPDLHSELNLSSLELGDSALYFCASSVVAGLNTEAFFGQGTRLTVV.

This clone has only a few counts. The V gene is TRBV28, the J gene TRBJ2-7; no clear D gene. Germline CDR1 is MDHEN and CDR2 is SYDVKM. The CDR3 is 11 amino acids. Trimming removed 5 bases at V and 3 bases at J, with 5 bases between. CDR3 amino acids: CASSVYYEQYF. The DNA for the CDR3 is TGTGCCAGCAGTGTTTACTACGAGCAGTACTTC.

The chain recombines TRBV6-6 with TRBJ2-5, with a possible D match to TRBD1 (6 bases). From germline, CDR1 is MNHNY and CDR2 SVGAGI (reference sequence). V lost 10 bases and J lost 5, with 14 bases in between. The CDR3 covers 12 residues. DNA of the CDR3: TGTGCCACACTACAGGGTTGGGAGACCCAGTACTTC. Translated: CATLQGWETQYF.

The chain uses TRBV7-9 and TRBJ2-1; TRBD2 matches 7 bases. The germline V gene encodes CDR1 SEHNR and CDR2 FQNEAQ (reference sequence). V was pared by 5 bases and J by 8 bases, with 6 bases of the junction left unmatched. The CDR3 is 13 amino acids. The CDR3 DNA is TGTGCCAGCAGCCAACTAGCGACCCATGAGCAGTTCTTC. Amino acid sequence: CASSQLATHEQFF.

V and J are TRBV28 and TRBJ1-4, with TRBD1 as a possible D gene (5 bases). Trimming took off 5 bases at V and 5 bases at J, with 12 bases between the two ends. CDR1 and CDR2 (germline): MDHEN, SYDVKM. This CDR3 spans 14 amino acids. The CDR3, as DNA: TGTGCCAGCAGTCTGACAGTTCTAAATGAAAAACTGTTTTTT. Translated: CASSLTVLNEKLFF.

The gene calls are TRBV5-1 and TRBJ2-1; D gene uncertain. Trimming pared 0 bases from V and 0 bases from J, leaving 16 bases between. CDR3 length: 18 amino acids. Per germline, CDR1 SGHRS and CDR2 YFSETQ. The CDR3 is CASSLEGQLMSSYNEQFF. The CDR3 nucleotides read TGCGCCAGCAGCTTGGAAGGGCAGCTTATGAGCTCCTACAATGAGCAGTTCTTC.

The chain combines TRBV27 with TRBJ2-1; TRBD2 agrees at 10 bases. V shed 7 bases and J 5 bases; nucleotides not matched to a gene: 8. CDR1 is MNHEY and CDR2 is SMNVEV in the germline V gene (reference sequence). The CDR3 loop spans 15 amino acids. The CDR3 coding sequence is TGTGCCAGCAAGCCTAGGACTAGCGGAGACAATGAGCAGTTCTTC. It translates to CASKPRTSGDNEQFF.

In this sample, this clone turned up once. This sequence joins TRBV18 and TRBJ1-2; D gene unclear. The CDR3 runs to 19 residues. The V end was cut by 0 bases, the J end by 8 bases, with 28 bases between. The V gene's germline CDR1 is KGHSH and CDR2 LQKENI. The CDR3 DNA is TGTGCCAGCTCACCACCGAACAGTAAGCTTCCCTCACCGGGCTGGGGCTACACCTTC. It is translated as CASSPPNSKLPSPGWGYTF.

V and J are TRBV6-5 and TRBJ1-2; maybe TRBD1 (5 bases). Trimming cost V 0 bases and J 8 bases, with 19 bases left between them. This CDR3 region has 16 residues. Germline V gives CDR1 MNHEY, CDR2 SVGAGI. CDR3 in amino acids: CASSYSGTLGRGGYTF. The CDR3 DNA sequence: TGTGCCAGCAGTTACTCGGGGACCCTCGGACGGGGCGGCTACACCTTC.

The chain carries TRBV5-1 and TRBJ2-1; perhaps TRBD1 as D (6 bases). This CDR3 region has 13 residues. V dropped 0 bases and J dropped 7 bases, with 8 bases sitting between them. The germline V gene has CDR1 SGHRS and CDR2 YFSETQ. The CDR3 DNA sequence: TGCGCCAGCAGCTTGGCCAGGGGTAATGAGCAGTTCTTC. This gives the protein CASSLARGNEQFF.

V is TRBV11-2 and J is TRBJ2-2, with unresolved D. The V gene lost 3 bases and the J gene lost 2 bases, with 10 bases spanning the gap. This CDR3 is built from 15 residues. Germline V gives CDR1 SGHAT, CDR2 FQNNGV. The CDR3 loop reads CASSFWRQNTGELFF. CDR3 in DNA: TGTGCCAGCAGCTTTTGGAGACAAAACACCGGGGAGCTGTTTTTT.